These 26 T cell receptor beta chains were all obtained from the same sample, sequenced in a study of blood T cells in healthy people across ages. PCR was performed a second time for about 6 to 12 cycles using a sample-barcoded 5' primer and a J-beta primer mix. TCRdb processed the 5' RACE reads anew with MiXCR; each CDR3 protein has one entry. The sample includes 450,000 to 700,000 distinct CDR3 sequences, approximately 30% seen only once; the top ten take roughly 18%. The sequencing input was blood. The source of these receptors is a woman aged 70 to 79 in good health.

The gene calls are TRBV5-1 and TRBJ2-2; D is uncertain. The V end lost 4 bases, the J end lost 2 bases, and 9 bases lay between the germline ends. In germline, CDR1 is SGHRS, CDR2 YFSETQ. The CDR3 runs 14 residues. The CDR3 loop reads CASSEKINTGELFF. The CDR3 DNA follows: TGCGCCAGCAGCGAGAAAATCAACACCGGGGAGCTGTTTTTT.

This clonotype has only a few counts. CDR3 coding DNA: TGTGCCTGGACTAGCGGACAAAGCACAGATACGCAGTATTTT. Amino acids: CAWTSGQSTDTQYF. The rearrangement links TRBV30 to TRBJ2-3; TRBD2 agrees at 7 bases. CDR1 is GTSNPN, CDR2 SVGIG, per germline (reference sequence). V trimming: 4 bases; J trimming: 0 bases; junction bases outside the gene matches: 4. This CDR3 comprises 14 residues.

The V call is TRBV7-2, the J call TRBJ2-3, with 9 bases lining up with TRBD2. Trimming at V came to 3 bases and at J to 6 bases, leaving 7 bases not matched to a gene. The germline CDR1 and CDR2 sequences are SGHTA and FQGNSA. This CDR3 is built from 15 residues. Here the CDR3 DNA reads TGTGCCAGCAGCTTGACTAGCGGTGGTAGGGATACGCAGTATTTT. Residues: CASSLTSGGRDTQYF. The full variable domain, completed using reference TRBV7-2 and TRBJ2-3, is GAGVSQSPSNKVTEKGKDVELRCDPISGHTALYWYRQSLGQGLEFLIYFQGNSAPDKSGLPSDRFSAERTGGSVSTLTIQRTQQEDSAVYLCASSLTSGGRDTQYFGPGTRLTVL.

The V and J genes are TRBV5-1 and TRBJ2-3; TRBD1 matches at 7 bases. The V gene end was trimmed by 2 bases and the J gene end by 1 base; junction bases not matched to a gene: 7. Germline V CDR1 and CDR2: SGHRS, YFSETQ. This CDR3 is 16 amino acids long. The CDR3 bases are TGCGCCAGCAGCTTATTAGGACAGGCGGGCACAGATACGCAGTATTTT. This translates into CASSLLGQAGTDTQYF.

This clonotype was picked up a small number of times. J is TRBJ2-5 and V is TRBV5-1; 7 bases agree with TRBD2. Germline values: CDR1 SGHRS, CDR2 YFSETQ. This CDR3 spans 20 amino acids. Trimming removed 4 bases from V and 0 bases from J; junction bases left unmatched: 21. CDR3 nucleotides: TGCGCCAGCAGCCCCGGAAGCATAGTATTCGGGGGGACTGACCAAGAGACCCAGTACTTC. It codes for CASSPGSIVFGGTDQETQYF.

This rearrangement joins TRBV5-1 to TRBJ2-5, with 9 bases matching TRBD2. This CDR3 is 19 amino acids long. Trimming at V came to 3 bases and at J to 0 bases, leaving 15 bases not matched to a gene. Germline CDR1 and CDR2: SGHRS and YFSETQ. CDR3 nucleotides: TGCGCCAGCAGCTATTACGGACTAGCGAGCGCAGGGTACCAAGAGACCCAGTACTTC. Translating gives CASSYYGLASAGYQETQYF.

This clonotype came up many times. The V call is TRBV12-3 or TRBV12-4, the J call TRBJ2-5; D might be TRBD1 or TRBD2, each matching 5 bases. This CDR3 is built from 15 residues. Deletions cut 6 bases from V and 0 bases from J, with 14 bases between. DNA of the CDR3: TGTGCCAGCAGCCCGGGTCGGGGCTACCAAGAGACCCAGTACTTC. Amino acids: CASSPGRGYQETQYF.

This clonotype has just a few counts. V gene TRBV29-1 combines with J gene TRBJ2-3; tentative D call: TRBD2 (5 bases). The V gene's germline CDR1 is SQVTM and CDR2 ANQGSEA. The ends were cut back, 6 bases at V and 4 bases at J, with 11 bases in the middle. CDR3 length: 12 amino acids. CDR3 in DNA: TGCAGCGTGGTAGCCGGGGCAGATACGCAGTATTTT. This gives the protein CSVVAGADTQYF.

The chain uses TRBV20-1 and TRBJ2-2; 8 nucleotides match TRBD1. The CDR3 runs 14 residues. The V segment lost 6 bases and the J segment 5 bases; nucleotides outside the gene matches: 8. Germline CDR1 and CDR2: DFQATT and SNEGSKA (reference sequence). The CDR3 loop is CSARTGRSTGELFF. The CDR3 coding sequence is TGCAGTGCCAGGACAGGGAGGTCGACCGGGGAGCTGTTTTTT.

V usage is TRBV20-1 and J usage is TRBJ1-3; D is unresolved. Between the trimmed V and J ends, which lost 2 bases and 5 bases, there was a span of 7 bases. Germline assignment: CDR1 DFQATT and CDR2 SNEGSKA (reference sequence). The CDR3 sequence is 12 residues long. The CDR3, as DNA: TGCAGTGCTAGAAGTGGGCGAAACACCATATATTTT. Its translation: CSARSGRNTIYF.

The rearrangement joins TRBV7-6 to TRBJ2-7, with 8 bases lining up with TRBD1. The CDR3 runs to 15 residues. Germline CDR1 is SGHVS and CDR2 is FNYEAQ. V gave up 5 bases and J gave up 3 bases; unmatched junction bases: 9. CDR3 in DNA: TGTGCCAGCAGCGGTTCCGGGACAGGCTACTACGAGCAGTACTTC. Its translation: CASSGSGTGYYEQYF.

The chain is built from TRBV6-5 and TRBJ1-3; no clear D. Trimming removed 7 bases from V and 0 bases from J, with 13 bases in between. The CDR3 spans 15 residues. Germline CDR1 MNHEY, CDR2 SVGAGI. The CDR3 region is CASNQLIVSGNTIYF. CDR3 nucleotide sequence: TGTGCCAGCAACCAACTTATCGTCTCTGGAAACACCATATATTTT.

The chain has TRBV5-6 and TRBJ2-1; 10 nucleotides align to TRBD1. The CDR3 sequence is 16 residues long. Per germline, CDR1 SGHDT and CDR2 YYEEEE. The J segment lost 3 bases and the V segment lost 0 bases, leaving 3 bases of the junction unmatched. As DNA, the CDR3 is TGTGCCAGCAGCTTGGTAGGACAGGGGGTCTACAATGAGCAGTTCTTC. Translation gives CASSLVGQGVYNEQFF.

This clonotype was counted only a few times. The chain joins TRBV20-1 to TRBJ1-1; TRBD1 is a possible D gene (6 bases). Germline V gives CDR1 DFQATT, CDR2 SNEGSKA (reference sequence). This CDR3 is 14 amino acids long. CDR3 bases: TGCAGCGCCTTGGACAGAAACCTAAACACTGAAGCTTTCTTT. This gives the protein CSALDRNLNTEAFF.

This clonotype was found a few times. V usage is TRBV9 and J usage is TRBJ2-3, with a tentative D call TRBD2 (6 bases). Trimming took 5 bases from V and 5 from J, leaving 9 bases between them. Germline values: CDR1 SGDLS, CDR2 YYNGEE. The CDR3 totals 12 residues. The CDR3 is CASRGGGDTQYF. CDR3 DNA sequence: TGTGCCAGCAGGGGGGGAGGAGATACGCAGTATTTT.

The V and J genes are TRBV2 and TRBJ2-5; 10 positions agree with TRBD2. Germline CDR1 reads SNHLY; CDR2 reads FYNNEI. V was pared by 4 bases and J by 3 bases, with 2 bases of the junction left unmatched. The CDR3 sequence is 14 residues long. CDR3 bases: TGTGCCAGCAGTGGAGGACTAGCGGAAGAGACCCAGTACTTC. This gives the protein CASSGGLAEETQYF.

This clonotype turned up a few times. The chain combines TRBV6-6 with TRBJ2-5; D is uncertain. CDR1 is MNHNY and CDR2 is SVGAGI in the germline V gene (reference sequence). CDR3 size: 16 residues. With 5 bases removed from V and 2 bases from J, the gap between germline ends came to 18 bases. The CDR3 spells CASSLSTDSLQETQYF. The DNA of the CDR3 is TGTGCCAGCAGTCTCTCGACTGACTCACTACAAGAGACCCAGTACTTC.

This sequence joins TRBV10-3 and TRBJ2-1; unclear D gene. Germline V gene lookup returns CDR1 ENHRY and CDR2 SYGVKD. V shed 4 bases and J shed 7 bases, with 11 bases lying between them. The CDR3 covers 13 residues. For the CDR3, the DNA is TGTGCCATCAGTGTCTCTTACGGGAATGAGCAGTTCTTC. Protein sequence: CAISVSYGNEQFF.

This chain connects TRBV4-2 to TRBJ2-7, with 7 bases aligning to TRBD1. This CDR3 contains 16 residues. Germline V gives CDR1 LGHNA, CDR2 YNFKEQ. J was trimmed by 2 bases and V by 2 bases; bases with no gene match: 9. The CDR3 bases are TGTGCCAGCAGCCAACTTGACAGGGAATCCCCCTACGAGCAGTACTTC. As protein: CASSQLDRESPYEQYF.

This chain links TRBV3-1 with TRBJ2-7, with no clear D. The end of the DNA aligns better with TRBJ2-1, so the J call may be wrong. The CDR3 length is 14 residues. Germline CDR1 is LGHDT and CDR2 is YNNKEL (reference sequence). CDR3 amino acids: CASSQGAEGNEQFF. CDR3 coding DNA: TGTGCCAGCAGCCAAGGGGCGGAAGGAAATGAGCAGTTCTTC.

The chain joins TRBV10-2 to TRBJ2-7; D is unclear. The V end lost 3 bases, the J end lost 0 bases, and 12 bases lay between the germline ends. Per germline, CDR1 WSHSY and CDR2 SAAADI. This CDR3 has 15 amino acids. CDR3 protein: CASSDGSPSSYEQYV. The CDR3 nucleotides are TGCGCCAGCAGTGATGGCAGCCCGAGCTCCTACGAGCAGTACGTC.

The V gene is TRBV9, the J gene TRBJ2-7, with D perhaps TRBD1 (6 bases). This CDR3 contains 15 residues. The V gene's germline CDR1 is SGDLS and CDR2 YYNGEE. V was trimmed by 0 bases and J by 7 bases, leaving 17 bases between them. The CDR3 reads CASSVDLMGAREQYF. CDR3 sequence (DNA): TGTGCCAGCAGCGTAGACCTGATGGGGGCGAGAGAGCAGTACTTC.

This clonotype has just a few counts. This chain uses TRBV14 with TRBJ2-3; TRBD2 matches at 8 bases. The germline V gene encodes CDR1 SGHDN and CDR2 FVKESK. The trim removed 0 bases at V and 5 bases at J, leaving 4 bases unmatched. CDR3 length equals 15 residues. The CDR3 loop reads CASSQDQAGEDTQYF. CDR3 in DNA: TGTGCCAGCAGCCAAGATCAAGCGGGGGAAGATACGCAGTATTTT.

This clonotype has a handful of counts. The CDR3 DNA sequence: TGTGCCAGCGCGGGGGGGACTAGCGGGTACAATGAGCAGTTCTTC. Protein: CASAGGTSGYNEQFF. The chain carries TRBV7-2 and TRBJ2-1, with 12 bases identical to TRBD2. The CDR3 spans 15 residues. Per the germline V gene, CDR1 is SGHTA and CDR2 is FQGNSA. The V gene end was trimmed by 8 bases and the J gene end by 4 bases; junction bases not matched to a gene: 6.

This CDR3 reads CASSSQYFETQYF. In nucleotides, the CDR3 is TGTGCCAGCAGTTCACAATACTTCGAGACCCAGTACTTC. This chain joins TRBV12-3 or TRBV12-4 and TRBJ2-5, with D hard to call. Trimming pared 4 bases from V and 5 bases from J, leaving 11 bases between. CDR3 length: 13 residues.

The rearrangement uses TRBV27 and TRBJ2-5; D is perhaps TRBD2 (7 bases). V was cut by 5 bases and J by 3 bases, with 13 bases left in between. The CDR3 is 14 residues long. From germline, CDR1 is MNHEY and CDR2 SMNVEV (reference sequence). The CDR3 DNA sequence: TGTGCCAGCAGTAGGGGGGGGACAAAAGAGACCCAGTACTTC. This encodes CASSRGGTKETQYF.